These 3 T cell receptor beta chains were all obtained from the same sample, sequenced in a study of vaccination and CD4 T cells after COVID-19. The Oncomine TCR Beta short-read assay was what sequenced the DNA obtained from cultured CD4+ T cells. Extraction of genomic DNA was performed on cultured CD4+ T cells. TCRdb processed the PCR reads anew with MiXCR; each CDR3 protein has one entry. The sample contains around 10,000 distinct CDR3 sequences, approximately 31% of which appear only once. The treatment denotes: roughly 11-day PBMC culture with coronavirus spike peptide pools or control peptides (ViraFEST assay). According to the study, CD4+ T cells from the unexposed donor were gathered ahead of the COVID-19 pandemic (2011-2018). These receptors have no identified antigens. The sequencing input was CD4+ T cells from blood, cultured in vitro. The origin of the receptors is a human donor in good health.

The rearrangement uses TRBV28 and TRBJ2-7; 9 nucleotides line up with TRBD2. Germline V gene lookup returns CDR1 MDHEN and CDR2 SYDVKM. The trim removed 6 bases at V and 3 bases at J, leaving 9 bases unmatched. This CDR3 spans 15 amino acids. In nucleotides, the CDR3 is TGTGCCAGCAGCCGCATTAGCGGGAGTCTCTACGAGCAGTACTTC. Translated, it gives CASSRISGSLYEQYF. The full variable domain, completed using reference TRBV28 and TRBJ2-7, is DVKVTQSSRYLVKRTGEKVFLECVQDMDHENMFWYRQDPGLGLRLIYFSYDVKMKEKGDIPEGYSVSREKKERFSLILESASTNQTSMYLCASSRISGSLYEQYFGPGTRLTVT.

The CDR3 is CSARQTGGTNEKLFF. For the CDR3, the DNA is TGCAGTGCTAGACAAACAGGGGGCACTAATGAAAAACTGTTTTTT. The rearrangement links TRBV20-1 to TRBJ1-4, with 9 bases identical to TRBD1. V lost 2 bases to trimming and J lost 2 bases; unmatched junction nucleotides: 3. Germline lookup yields CDR1 DFQATT and CDR2 SNEGSKA (reference sequence). This CDR3 has 15 amino acids.

The chain recombines TRBV29-1 with TRBJ2-2; tentative D call: TRBD1 (6 bases). The CDR3 spans 13 residues. CDR1 and CDR2 from the germline V gene are SQVTM and ANQGSEA. Trimming left V 6 bases short and J 7 bases short, with 15 bases between. This CDR3 reads CSVVGGMDGELFF. CDR3 DNA sequence: TGCAGCGTGGTAGGGGGAATGGACGGGGAGCTGTTTTTT.